This TCR beta chain was captured in a study of blood T cell repertoires in COVID-19 (dated by TCRdb to 2020 to 2021). In terms of the full investigation: Samples from collaborators originated in the United States, Italy and Spain and spanned both the acute and convalescent phases of COVID-19. HLA class I and class II types, where available, came from metadata supplied by the sample provider rather than from assay-based typing. Deeply sampled blood TCRbeta repertoires from subjects exposed to, actively infected with, or recovered from COVID-19 were included in the dataset. Samples came from the ongoing ImmuneRACE study (first 160 participants) plus 1,254 subjects from 6 global collaborators. The prospective study material was composed of cDNA or gDNA derived from T cells, B-cell-depleted T cells, or PBMCs. A freely available public database, intended as a resource for researchers studying the immune response to SARS-CoV-2, is where the repertoires were released. Sample metadata almost always included a de-identified subject ID, COVID-19 status, age in years and sex. Paper-wide results and their limitations: The quantity of clinical and demographic metadata differed by source and by participant and was supplied without curation.

TCRbeta CDR3 regions were amplified from genomic DNA by means of the immunoSEQ Assay, a bias-controlled multiplex PCR. Turning to the authors' computational methods: Within the assay, amplification of reference gene primers was used to estimate how many nucleated cells each sample contained. To quantify the absolute abundance of each unique TCRbeta CDR3 rearrangement, sequence reads were collapsed and filtered. For each sample, productive Simpson clonality was calculated as the square root of Simpson's diversity index across productive rearrangements. TCRdb holds this immuneACCESS table with in-frame rearrangements only. Some clones are missing; in checked studies, unresolved V genes explain under half, and the rest has no known cause. V and J calls and clone size are those listed in that table; D and trimming were worked out from the DNA. In this sample the table shows about 180,000 clones, approximately 86% of which occur a single time. Jointly, the top ten make up about 8.6% of the sample.

The collaborating institutions used their own protocols to collect whole blood in K2EDTA tubes. For TCRbeta analysis, collaborator samples were shipped as frozen whole blood, as isolated PBMCs, or as DNA extracted from either sample type. Points on this clone: There is no known antigen for this receptor. No qualities accompany the bases; no much larger clone lies one base away.

The CDR3 numbers 12 residues from cysteine through phenylalanine. The only DNA kept is the CDR3, 36 bases in frame from the first base. A distance of 6 bases separates the germline ends of V and J, which lose 0 bases and 4 bases respectively. CDR1 and CDR2 are drawn from the germline V gene (reference sequence): GTSNPN, SVGIG. The specimen sequenced was peripheral blood. The sequence came from a man aged 50-59 years with active or convalescent COVID-19. The V and J genes are TRBV30 and TRBJ1-2, with no confidently assigned D gene. CDR3 reads: CAWSVTSYGYTF. The DNA reads TGTGCCTGGAGTGTAACTTCCTATGGCTACACCTTC.